This T cell receptor beta chain comes out of a study of T cells in Graves' hyperthyroidism and ophthalmopathy. Any patient presenting with uncontrolled infection, other autoimmune disease, pregnancy or lactation was left out. Diagnoses were established using clinical symptoms, serum thyroxine and TRAb, thyroid ultrasound and orbital computed tomography. Amplification of TCR beta CDR3 regions was performed using RNA transcripts as template. First-round RT-PCR of the TCR CDR3 relied on the HTBI primer set. TCRdb ran MiXCR on the multiplex PCR reads and lists one entry per CDR3 protein. The repertoire includes about 640,000 distinct CDR3 sequences, less than 25% of them detected once, and 34% sits in the top ten. V shed 4 bases and J shed 0 bases, with 12 bases lying between them. Per germline, CDR1 SGHDN and CDR2 FVKESK. The CDR3 contains 15 residues.

The chain has TRBV14 and TRBJ2-5; tentatively, D is TRBD2 (5 bases). Source material: blood. The TCR was taken from a man aged 25-40 years with Graves' ophthalmopathy. The CDR3 protein is CASSRTGEYQETQYF. CDR3 DNA: TGTGCCAGCAGCCGAACCGGGGAGTACCAAGAGACCCAGTACTTC.